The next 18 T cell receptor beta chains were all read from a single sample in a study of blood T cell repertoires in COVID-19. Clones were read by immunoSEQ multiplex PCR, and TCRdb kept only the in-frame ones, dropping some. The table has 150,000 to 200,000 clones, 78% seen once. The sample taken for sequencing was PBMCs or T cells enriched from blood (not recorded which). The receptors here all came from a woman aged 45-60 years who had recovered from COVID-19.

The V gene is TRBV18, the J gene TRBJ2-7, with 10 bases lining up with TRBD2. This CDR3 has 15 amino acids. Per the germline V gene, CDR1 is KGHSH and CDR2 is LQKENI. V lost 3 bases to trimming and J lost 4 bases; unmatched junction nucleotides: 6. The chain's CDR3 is CASSPGGLAAYEQYF. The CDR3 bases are TGTGCCAGCTCACCTGGCGGACTAGCGGCGTACGAGCAGTACTTC.

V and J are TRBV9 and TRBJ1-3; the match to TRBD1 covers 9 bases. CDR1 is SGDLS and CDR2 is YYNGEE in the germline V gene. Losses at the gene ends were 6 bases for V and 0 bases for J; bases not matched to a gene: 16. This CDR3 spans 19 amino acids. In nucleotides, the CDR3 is TGTGCCAGCACCGACTCCCAGACAGGGGGTAAACTCTCTGGAAACACCATATATTTT. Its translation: CASTDSQTGGKLSGNTIYF.

The DNA for the CDR3 is TGTGCCAGTTCGACGGAGATTAATCAGCCCCAGCATTTT. This encodes CASSTEINQPQHF. The chain carries TRBV19 and TRBJ1-5; D is uncertain. The V and J ends lost 8 bases and 4 bases respectively, with 12 bases between them. Per the germline V gene, CDR1 is LNHDA and CDR2 is SQIVND (reference sequence). The CDR3 runs 13 residues.

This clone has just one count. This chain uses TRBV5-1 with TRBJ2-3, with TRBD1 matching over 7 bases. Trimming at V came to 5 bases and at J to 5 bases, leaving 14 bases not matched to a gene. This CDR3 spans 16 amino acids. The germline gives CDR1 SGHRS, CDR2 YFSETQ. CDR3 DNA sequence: TGCGCCAGCAGACCTACGACAGGGACCTTTGGAGATACGCAGTATTTT. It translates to CASRPTTGTFGDTQYF.

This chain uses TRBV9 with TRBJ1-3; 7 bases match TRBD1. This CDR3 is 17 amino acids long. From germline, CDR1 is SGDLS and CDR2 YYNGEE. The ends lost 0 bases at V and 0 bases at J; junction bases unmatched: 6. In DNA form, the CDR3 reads TGTGCCAGCAGCGTAGACCTGGACAGGACCTCTGGAAACACCATATATTTT. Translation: CASSVDLDRTSGNTIYF.

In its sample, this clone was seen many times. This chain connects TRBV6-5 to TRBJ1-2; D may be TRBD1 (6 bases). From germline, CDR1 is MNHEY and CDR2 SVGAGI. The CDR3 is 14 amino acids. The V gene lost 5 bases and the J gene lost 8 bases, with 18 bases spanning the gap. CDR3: CASSRGGGARGYTF. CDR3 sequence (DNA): TGTGCCAGCAGTAGGGGAGGGGGGGCGCGAGGCTACACCTTC.

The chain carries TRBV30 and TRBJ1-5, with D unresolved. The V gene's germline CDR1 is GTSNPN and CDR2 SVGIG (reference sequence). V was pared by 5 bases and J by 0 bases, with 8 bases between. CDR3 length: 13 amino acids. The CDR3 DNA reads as TGTGCCTGGGCCCCCTATAGCAATCAGCCCCAGCATTTT. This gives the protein CAWAPYSNQPQHF.

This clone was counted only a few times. The CDR3 region has the DNA TGTGCCAGTAGTATTCTAGCGGGAGGCAATGAGCAGTTCTTC. This codes for CASSILAGGNEQFF. The chain joins TRBV19 to TRBJ2-1, with 11 bases matching TRBD2. The CDR3 is 14 residues long. After removal of 3 bases from V and 6 bases from J, the junction contained 1 base not matched to a gene. CDR1 is LNHDA and CDR2 is SQIVND in the germline V gene (reference sequence).

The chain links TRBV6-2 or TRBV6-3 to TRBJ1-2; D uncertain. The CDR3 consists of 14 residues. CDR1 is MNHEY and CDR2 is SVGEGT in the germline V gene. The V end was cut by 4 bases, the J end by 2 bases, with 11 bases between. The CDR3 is CASSFPVANYGYTF. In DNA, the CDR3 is TGTGCCAGCAGTTTCCCCGTAGCCAACTATGGCTACACCTTC.

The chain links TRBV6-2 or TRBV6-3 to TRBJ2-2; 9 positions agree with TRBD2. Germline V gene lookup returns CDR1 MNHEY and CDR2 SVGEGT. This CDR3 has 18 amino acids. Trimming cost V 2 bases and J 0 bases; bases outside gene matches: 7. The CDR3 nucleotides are TGTGCCAGCAGTTACCGGCTAGCGGGGACCGCGAACACCGGGGAGCTGTTTTTT. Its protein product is CASSYRLAGTANTGELFF.

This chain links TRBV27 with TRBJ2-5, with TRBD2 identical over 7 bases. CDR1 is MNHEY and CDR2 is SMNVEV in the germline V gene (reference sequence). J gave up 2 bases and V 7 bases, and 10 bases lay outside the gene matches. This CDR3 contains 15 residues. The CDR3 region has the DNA TGTGCCAGCACCCGGAGAGCGGGGAGGCAAGAGACCCAGTACTTC. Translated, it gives CASTRRAGRQETQYF.

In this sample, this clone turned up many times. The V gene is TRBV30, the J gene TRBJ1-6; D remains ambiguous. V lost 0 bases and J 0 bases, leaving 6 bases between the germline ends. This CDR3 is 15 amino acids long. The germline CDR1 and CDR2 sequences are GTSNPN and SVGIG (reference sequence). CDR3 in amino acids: CAWSVLSSYNSPLHF. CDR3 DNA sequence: TGTGCCTGGAGTGTACTGAGCTCCTATAATTCACCCCTCCACTTT.

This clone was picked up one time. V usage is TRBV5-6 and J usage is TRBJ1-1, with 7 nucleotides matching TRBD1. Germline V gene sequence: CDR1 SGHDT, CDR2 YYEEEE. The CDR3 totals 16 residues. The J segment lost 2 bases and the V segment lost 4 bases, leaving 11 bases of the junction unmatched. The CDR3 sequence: CASSQGGRGANTEAFF. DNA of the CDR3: TGTGCCAGCAGCCAAGGGGGCAGGGGGGCAAACACTGAAGCTTTCTTT.

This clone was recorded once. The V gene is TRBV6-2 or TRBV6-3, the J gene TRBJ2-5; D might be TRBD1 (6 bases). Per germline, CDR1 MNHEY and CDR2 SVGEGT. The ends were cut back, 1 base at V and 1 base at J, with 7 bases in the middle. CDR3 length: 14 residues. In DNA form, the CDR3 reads TGTGCCAGCAGTTACTTAGGGGGCCAAGAGACCCAGTACTTC. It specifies CASSYLGGQETQYF.

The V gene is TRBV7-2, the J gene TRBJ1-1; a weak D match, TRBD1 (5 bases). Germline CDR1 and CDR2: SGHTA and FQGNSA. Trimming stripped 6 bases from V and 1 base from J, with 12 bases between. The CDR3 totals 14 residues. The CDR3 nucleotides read TGTGCCAGCAGACCGGGGGTTGCGAACACTGAAGCTTTCTTT. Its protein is CASRPGVANTEAFF.

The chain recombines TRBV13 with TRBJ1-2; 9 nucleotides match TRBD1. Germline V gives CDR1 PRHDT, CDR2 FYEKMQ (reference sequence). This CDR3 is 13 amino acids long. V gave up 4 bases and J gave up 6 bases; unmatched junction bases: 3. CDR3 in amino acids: CASSSNRGHGYTF. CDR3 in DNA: TGTGCCAGCAGCTCCAACAGGGGGCATGGCTACACCTTC.

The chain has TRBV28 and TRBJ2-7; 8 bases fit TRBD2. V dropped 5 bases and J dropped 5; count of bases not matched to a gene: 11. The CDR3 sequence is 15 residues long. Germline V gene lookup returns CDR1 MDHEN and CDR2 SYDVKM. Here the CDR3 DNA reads TGTGCCAGCAGTCCCCGAGGAGCGGGAGATCACGAGCAGTACTTC. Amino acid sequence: CASSPRGAGDHEQYF. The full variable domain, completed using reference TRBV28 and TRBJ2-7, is DVKVTQSSRYLVKRTGEKVFLECVQDMDHENMFWYRQDPGLGLRLIYFSYDVKMKEKGDIPEGYSVSREKKERFSLILESASTNQTSMYLCASSPRGAGDHEQYFGPGTRLTVT.

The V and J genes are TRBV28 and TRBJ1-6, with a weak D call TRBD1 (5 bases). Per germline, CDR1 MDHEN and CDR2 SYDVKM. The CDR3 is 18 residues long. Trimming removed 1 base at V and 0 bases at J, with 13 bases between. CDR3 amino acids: CASSLSGPVSSYNSPLHF. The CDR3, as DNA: TGTGCCAGCAGTTTATCAGGGCCCGTAAGCTCCTATAATTCACCCCTCCACTTT.